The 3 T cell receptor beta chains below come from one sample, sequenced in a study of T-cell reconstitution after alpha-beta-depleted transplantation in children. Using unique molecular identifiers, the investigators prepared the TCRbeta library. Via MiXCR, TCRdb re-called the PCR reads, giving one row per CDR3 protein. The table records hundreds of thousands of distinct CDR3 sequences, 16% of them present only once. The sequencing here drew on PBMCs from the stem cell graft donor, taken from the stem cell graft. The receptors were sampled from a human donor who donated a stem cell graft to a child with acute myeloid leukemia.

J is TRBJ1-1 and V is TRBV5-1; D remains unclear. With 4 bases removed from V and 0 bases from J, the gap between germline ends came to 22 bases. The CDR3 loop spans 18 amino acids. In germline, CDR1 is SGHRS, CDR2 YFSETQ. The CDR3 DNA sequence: TGCGCCAGCAGCCATCCCGTCGCCACCTCCTCTATGAACACTGAAGCTTTCTTT. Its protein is CASSHPVATSSMNTEAFF. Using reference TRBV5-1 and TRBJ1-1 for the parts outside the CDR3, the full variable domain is KAGVTQTPRYLIKTRGQQVTLSCSPISGHRSVSWYQQTPGQGLQFLFEYFSETQRNKGNFPGRFSGRQFSNSRSEMNVSTLELGDSALYLCASSHPVATSSMNTEAFFGQGTRLTVV.

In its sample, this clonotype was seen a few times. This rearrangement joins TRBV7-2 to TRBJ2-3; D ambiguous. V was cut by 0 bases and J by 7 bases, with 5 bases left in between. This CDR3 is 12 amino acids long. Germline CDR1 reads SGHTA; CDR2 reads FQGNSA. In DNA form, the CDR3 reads TGTGCCAGCAGCTTAGCGGTTTATACGCAGTATTTT. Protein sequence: CASSLAVYTQYF.

The CDR3 bases are TGTGCCAGCAGGCCTGGGCACCGGGCAGATGGCTACACCTTC. Amino acid sequence: CASRPGHRADGYTF. The chain recombines TRBV12-3 or TRBV12-4 with TRBJ1-2; D gene unclear. The length of the CDR3 is 14 residues. V dropped 6 bases and J dropped 6 bases, with 17 bases sitting between them.